The subject of this entry is one T cell receptor beta chain. This record belongs to a study of blood T cell repertoires in COVID-19. Study summary: Samples came from the United States, Italy and Spain, spanning acute and convalescent COVID-19. Sample material is recorded as cDNA or gDNA derived from T cells, B-cell-depleted T cells, or PBMCs.

Clones were read by immunoSEQ multiplex PCR, and TCRdb kept only the in-frame ones, dropping some. The sample has fewer than 400,000 clones, approximately 88% seen once; the top ten hold around 4.6%. Participant ages covered roughly 18 to 89 years across some 25 US areas. The receptor comes from a man aged 30-40 years who had recovered from COVID-19. The sequencing sample was made of PBMCs or T cells enriched from blood (not recorded which).

The CDR3 reads CASSPRGTSGETQYF. The DNA of the CDR3 is TGTGCCAGCTCACCAAGGGGGACTAGCGGGGAGACCCAGTACTTC. The chain couples TRBV18 to TRBJ2-5, with 12 nucleotides matching TRBD2. This CDR3 has 15 residues. Per germline, CDR1 KGHSH and CDR2 LQKENI. The J segment lost 5 bases and the V segment lost 2 bases, leaving 3 bases of the junction unmatched.